One and the same sample provided the 14 T cell receptor beta chains below, sequenced in a study of blood T cell repertoires in COVID-19. TCRdb's table, derived via immunoSEQ multiplex PCR, lists solely in-frame clones and lacks some. The sample records approximately 170,000 clones, about 90% being singletons. Material: PBMCs or T cells enriched from blood (not recorded which). These receptors came from a woman younger than 30 who had recovered from COVID-19.

The chain has TRBV7-9 and TRBJ1-2, with 7 nucleotides matching TRBD1. Per the germline V gene, CDR1 is SEHNR and CDR2 is FQNEAQ (reference sequence). V gave up 8 bases and J gave up 9 bases; unmatched junction bases: 12. CDR3 length: 13 residues. The CDR3 here is CASGAGGWGSYTF. In DNA, the CDR3 is TGTGCCAGCGGGGCAGGGGGTTGGGGAAGCTACACCTTC. Full variable domain (outside the CDR3, taken from reference TRBV7-9 and TRBJ1-2): DTGVSQNPRHKITKRGQNVTFRCDPISEHNRLYWYRQTLGQGPEFLTYFQNEAQLEKSRLLSDRFSAERPKGSFSTLEIQRTEQGDSAMYLCASGAGGWGSYTFGSGTRLTVV.

The chain recombines TRBV27 with TRBJ2-7, with D perhaps matching TRBD1 (6 bases). CDR3 size: 15 residues. Trimming took off 3 bases at V and 7 bases at J, with 19 bases between the two ends. The V gene's germline CDR1 is MNHEY and CDR2 SMNVEV (reference sequence). CDR3 region: CASSLAVTGSGEQYF. CDR3 in DNA: TGTGCCAGCAGTTTGGCGGTGACAGGTTCGGGTGAGCAGTACTTC.

This chain joins TRBV5-8 and TRBJ1-3, with D possibly TRBD1 on 5 matching bases. The ends were cut back, 4 bases at V and 2 bases at J, with 13 bases in the middle. The CDR3 loop spans 15 amino acids. Looked up from germline, CDR1 is SGHTS and CDR2 is YDEGEE. The CDR3 DNA sequence: TGTGCCAGCAGCAGGCAGGGTCTGACTGGAAACACCATATATTTT. Translation gives CASSRQGLTGNTIYF.

The chain recombines TRBV6-1 with TRBJ1-1; D possibly corresponds to TRBD1 (6 bases). Germline V CDR1 and CDR2: MNHNS, SASEGT. This CDR3 comprises 17 residues. With 2 bases removed from V and 0 bases from J, the gap between germline ends came to 16 bases. CDR3 protein: CASSERGWSGVNTEAFF. For the CDR3, the DNA is TGTGCCAGCAGTGAAAGGGGGTGGAGTGGGGTGAACACTGAAGCTTTCTTT.

A remark on this clone: Mismatch with germline at one junction end may stem from a read error. The genes are TRBV7-7 and TRBJ1-1; no firm D call. Per the germline V gene, CDR1 is SSHAT and CDR2 is FNYEAQ (reference sequence). This CDR3 spans 19 amino acids. The CDR3 protein is CASSPMLSGLLVSATEAFF. In DNA form, the CDR3 reads TGTGCTAGCAGCCCCATGTTGTCAGGATTGTTGGTTTCGGCCACTGAAGCTTTCTTT.

The chain's CDR3 is CASRADRPYEQYF. The CDR3, as DNA: TGTGCCAGCAGGGCGGACAGGCCCTACGAGCAGTACTTC. This sequence joins TRBV28 and TRBJ2-7; 7 bases align to TRBD1. J lost 2 bases, V lost 6 bases, and 4 bases had no gene match. The CDR3 covers 13 residues. Germline V gene data show CDR1 as MDHEN and CDR2 as SYDVKM.

The gene calls are TRBV14 and TRBJ2-7; 8 bases fit TRBD1. Germline CDR1 is SGHDN and CDR2 is FVKESK. The J segment lost 3 bases and the V segment lost 4 bases, leaving 8 bases of the junction unmatched. There are 15 residues in the CDR3. The CDR3 region has the DNA TGTGCCAGCAGCCTCGGACAGGGAAGGGGCTACGAGCAGTACTTC. It encodes CASSLGQGRGYEQYF.

The chain recombines TRBV24-1 with TRBJ2-1, with D possibly TRBD1 on 6 matching bases. Germline CDR1 reads KGHDR; CDR2 reads SFDVKD. V lost 0 bases to trimming and J lost 7 bases, with 15 bases between them. CDR3 length: 16 amino acids. CDR3 sequence reads: CATSDLRGKGENEQFF. CDR3 in DNA: TGTGCCACCAGTGATTTGCGAGGGAAGGGGGAGAATGAGCAGTTCTTC.

This clone was counted once. The chain carries TRBV28 and TRBJ1-1; D gene ambiguous. The V gene lost 5 bases and the J gene lost 1 base, with 11 bases spanning the gap. Germline values: CDR1 MDHEN, CDR2 SYDVKM. The CDR3 extends over 14 amino acids. The CDR3 reads CASSITRQNTEAFF. In DNA, the CDR3 is TGTGCCAGCAGTATAACCCGACAGAACACTGAAGCTTTCTTT.

V gene TRBV4-2 combines with J gene TRBJ2-7, with D tentatively TRBD1 (6 bases). Trimming stripped 0 bases from V and 3 bases from J, with 12 bases between. Germline V gives CDR1 LGHNA, CDR2 YNFKEQ. CDR3 length: 15 amino acids. The CDR3 sequence: CASSQEQGKNYEQYF. CDR3 nucleotide sequence: TGTGCCAGCAGCCAAGAGCAGGGGAAGAACTACGAGCAGTACTTC.

This clone has a single count. As DNA, the CDR3 is TGTGCCAGCAGACTCAGGGGGTATAACACTGAAGCTTTCTTT. Protein sequence: CASRLRGYNTEAFF. The rearrangement joins TRBV6-1 to TRBJ1-1; TRBD1 agrees at 7 bases. CDR3 length equals 14 residues. Losses at the gene ends were 6 bases for V and 2 bases for J; bases not matched to a gene: 6. Germline CDR1 and CDR2: MNHNS and SASEGT.

This clone has just one count. The chain couples TRBV11-2 to TRBJ2-7; 7 bases are a match to TRBD1. The germline CDR1 and CDR2 sequences are SGHAT and FQNNGV. After removal of 5 bases from V and 2 bases from J, the junction contained 12 bases not matched to a gene. The CDR3 runs 16 residues. CDR3 sequence reads: CASSPVARQGPYEQYF. The CDR3 coding sequence is TGTGCCAGCAGCCCCGTAGCGAGACAGGGACCCTACGAGCAGTACTTC.

The J gene is TRBJ2-3, the V gene TRBV5-1; unclear D gene. This CDR3 contains 12 residues. CDR1 is SGHRS and CDR2 is YFSETQ in the germline V gene. Trimming took 3 bases from V and 2 from J, leaving 4 bases between them. Written as DNA, the CDR3 is TGCGCCAGCAGCTCCTCCACAGATACGCAGTATTTT. Translating it yields CASSSSTDTQYF.

The chain carries TRBV20-1 and TRBJ1-4, with a tentative D call TRBD1 (6 bases). The CDR3 runs to 14 residues. V was clipped by 3 bases and J by 7 bases, with 15 bases between them. The germline CDR1 and CDR2 sequences are DFQATT and SNEGSKA (reference sequence). The CDR3, as DNA: TGCAGTGCTAGTAGGGAGGGGGGCGTTGAAAAACTGTTTTTT. Its protein is CSASREGGVEKLFF.